This T cell receptor (beta chain) was recorded in a study of blood T cell repertoires in COVID-19. Germline V gene data show CDR1 as SGHVS and CDR2 as FNYEAQ. The length of the CDR3 is 18 residues. The V gene lost 0 bases and the J gene lost 0 bases, with 16 bases spanning the gap. Using immunoSEQ multiplex PCR, the repertoire was profiled, and TCRdb retains in-frame clones only, with some absent. The table has about 140,000 clones, 70% to 90% seen once. The rearrangement joins TRBV7-6 to TRBJ2-3; D gene unclear. The sequencing sample was made of PBMCs or T cells enriched from blood (not recorded which). The origin of this receptor is a woman in her fifties or sixties with acute COVID-19. The CDR3 here is CASSLALHSRASTDTQYF. CDR3 bases: TGTGCCAGCAGCTTAGCGCTTCATTCCCGCGCTAGCACAGATACGCAGTATTTT.